This T cell receptor beta chain was recovered during a study of tumor and adjacent non-tumor tissue in lung cancer. The template was RNA from unsorted bulk tissue. Germline V gene data show CDR1 as SGHAT and CDR2 as FQNNGV. This CDR3 comprises 15 residues. The library came from three nested PCR rounds adapted from ARM-PCR protocols. TCRdb ran MiXCR on the multiplex PCR reads and lists one entry per CDR3 protein. The top ten hold 37% of the sample, which has approximately 100,000 distinct CDR3 sequences, about 75% seen once. Broader study findings: Significantly higher TCR diversity was found in tumor than normal lung.

A note on this clonotype: Antigen: not known. The junction and the germline gene differ at one end; a read error may be behind it.

This chain joins TRBV11-2 and TRBJ2-3, with D perhaps TRBD1 or TRBD2 (5 bases each). The sequenced sample consisted of lung tumor tissue. The TCR was taken from a woman aged 55-70 years with non-small cell lung cancer. CDR3 bases: TGTGCCAGCAGGGCCATCGGGACGGCCACAGATGCGCAGTATTTT. This codes for CASRAIGTATDAQYF. Full variable domain (outside the CDR3, taken from reference TRBV11-2 and TRBJ2-3): EAGVAQSPRYKIIEKRQSVAFWCNPISGHATLYWYQQILGQGPKLLIQFQNNGVVDDSQLPKDRFSAERLKGVDSTLKIQPAKLEDSAVYLCASRAIGTATDAQYFGPGTRLTVL.